The T cell receptor (beta chain) described here comes from a study of T cell repertoires in cytomegalovirus infection. About the study: CMV infection together with matching HLA type was indicated by public TCR beta signatures. Study results and caveats: Public TCR beta family frequency separated CMV-and-HLA carriers, including in an independent cohort. CMV-specific TCR beta clonotypes restricted by HLA-C were the ones dominating the ex vivo response.

This CDR3 comprises 14 residues. V was clipped by 2 bases and J by 6 bases, with 11 bases between them. MiXCR, run by TCRdb on the reads, gives a single entry per CDR3 protein. The table includes more than 650,000 distinct CDR3 sequences, less than 40% detected once. As to this clonotype: Its antigen is currently unknown.

What was sequenced was PBMCs. The rearrangement joins TRBV12-3 or TRBV12-4 to TRBJ1-5, with D possibly being TRBD1 (5 bases). This TCR derives from a human donor in good health (CMV status not recorded). Some clones in this sample may be carry-over from other donors' samples. CDR3 region: CASSLIGGSQPQHF. The CDR3 region has the DNA TGTGCCAGCAGTTTAATCGGGGGGAGTCAGCCCCAGCATTTT.